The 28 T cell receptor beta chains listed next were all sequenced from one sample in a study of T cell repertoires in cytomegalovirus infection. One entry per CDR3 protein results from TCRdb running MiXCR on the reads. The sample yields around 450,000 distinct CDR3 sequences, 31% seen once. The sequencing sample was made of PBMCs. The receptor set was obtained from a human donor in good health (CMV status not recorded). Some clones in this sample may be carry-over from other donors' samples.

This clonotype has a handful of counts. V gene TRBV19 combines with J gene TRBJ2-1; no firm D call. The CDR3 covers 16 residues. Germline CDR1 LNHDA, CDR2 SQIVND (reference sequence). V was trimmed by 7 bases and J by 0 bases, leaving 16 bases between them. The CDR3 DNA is TGTGCCAGTACCCCCCCCACAGCGAGCTCCTACAATGAGCAGTTCTTC. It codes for CASTPPTASSYNEQFF.

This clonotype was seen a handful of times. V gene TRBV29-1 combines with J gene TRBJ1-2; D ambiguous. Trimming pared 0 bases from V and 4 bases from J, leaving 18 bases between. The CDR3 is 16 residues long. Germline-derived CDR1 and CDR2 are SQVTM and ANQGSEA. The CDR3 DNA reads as TGCAGCGTTGAAGATTACGGGGAGAGTGGAGGCTATGGCTACACCTTC. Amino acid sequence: CSVEDYGESGGYGYTF.

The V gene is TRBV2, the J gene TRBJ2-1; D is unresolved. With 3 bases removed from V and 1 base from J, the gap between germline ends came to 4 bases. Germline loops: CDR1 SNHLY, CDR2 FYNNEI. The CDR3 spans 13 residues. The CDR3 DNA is TGTGCCAGCAGTGACACATCCTACAATGAGCAGTTCTTC. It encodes CASSDTSYNEQFF.

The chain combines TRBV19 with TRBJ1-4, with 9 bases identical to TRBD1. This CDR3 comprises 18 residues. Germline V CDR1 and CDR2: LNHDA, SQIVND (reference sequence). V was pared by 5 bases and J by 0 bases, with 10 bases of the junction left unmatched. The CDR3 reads CASSPAGTGTATNEKLFF. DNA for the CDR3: TGTGCCAGTAGTCCAGCCGGGACAGGGACTGCAACTAATGAAAAACTGTTTTTT. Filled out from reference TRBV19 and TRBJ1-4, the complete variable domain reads DGGITQSPKYLFRKEGQNVTLSCEQNLNHDAMYWYRQDPGQGLRLIYYSQIVNDFQKGDIAEGYSVSREKKESFPLTVTSAQKNPTAFYLCASSPAGTGTATNEKLFFGSGTQLSVL.

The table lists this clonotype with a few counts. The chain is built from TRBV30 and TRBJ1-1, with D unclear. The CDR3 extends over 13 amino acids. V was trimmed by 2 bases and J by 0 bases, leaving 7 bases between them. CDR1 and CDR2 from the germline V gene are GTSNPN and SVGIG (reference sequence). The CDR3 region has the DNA TGTGCCTGGAGTATAGCCGTGAACACTGAAGCTTTCTTT. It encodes CAWSIAVNTEAFF.

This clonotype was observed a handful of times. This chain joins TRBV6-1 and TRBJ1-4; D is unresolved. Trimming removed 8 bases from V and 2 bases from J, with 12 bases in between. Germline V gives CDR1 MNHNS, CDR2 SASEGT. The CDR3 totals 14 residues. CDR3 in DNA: TGTGCCAGCGGCCTATCATCGACTAATGAAAAACTGTTTTTT. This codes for CASGLSSTNEKLFF.

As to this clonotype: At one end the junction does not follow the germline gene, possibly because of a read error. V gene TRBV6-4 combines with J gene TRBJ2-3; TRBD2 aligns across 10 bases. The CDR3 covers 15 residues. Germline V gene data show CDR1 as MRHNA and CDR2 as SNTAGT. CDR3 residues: CAISESSGGADTKYF. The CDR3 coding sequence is TGTGCCATCAGTGAATCTAGCGGGGGCGCAGATACGAAGTATTTT.

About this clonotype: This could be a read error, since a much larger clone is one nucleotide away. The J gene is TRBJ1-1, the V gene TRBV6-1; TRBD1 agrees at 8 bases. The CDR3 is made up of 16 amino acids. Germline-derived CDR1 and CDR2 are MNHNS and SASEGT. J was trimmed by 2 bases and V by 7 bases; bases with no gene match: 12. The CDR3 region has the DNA TGTGCCAGCATTTCGGGGACAGGCCAATTCAACACTGAAGCTTTCTTT. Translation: CASISGTGQFNTEAFF.

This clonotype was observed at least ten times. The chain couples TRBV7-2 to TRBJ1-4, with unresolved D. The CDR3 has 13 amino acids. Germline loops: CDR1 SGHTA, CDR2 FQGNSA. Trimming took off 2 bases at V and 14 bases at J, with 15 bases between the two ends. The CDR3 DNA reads TGTGCCAGCAGCTTACCATTCGGCAAAGGTCTGTTTTTT. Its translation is CASSLPFGKGLFF.

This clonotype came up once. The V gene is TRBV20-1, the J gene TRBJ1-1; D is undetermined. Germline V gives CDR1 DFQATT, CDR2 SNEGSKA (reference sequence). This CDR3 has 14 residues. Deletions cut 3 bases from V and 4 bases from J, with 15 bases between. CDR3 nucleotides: TGCAGTGCTAGGCGAGATGACGGAGTCACTGAAGCTTTCTTT. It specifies CSARRDDGVTEAFF.

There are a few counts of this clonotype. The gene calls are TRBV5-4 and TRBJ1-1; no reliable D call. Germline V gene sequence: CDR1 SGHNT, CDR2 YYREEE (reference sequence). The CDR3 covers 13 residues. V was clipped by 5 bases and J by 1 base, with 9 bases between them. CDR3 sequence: CASSGKENTEAFF. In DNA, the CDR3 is TGTGCCAGCAGTGGGAAAGAGAACACTGAAGCTTTCTTT. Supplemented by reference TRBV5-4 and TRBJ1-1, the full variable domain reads ETGVTQSPTHLIKTRGQQVTLRCSSQSGHNTVSWYQQALGQGPQFIFQYYREEENGRGNFPPRFSGLQFPNYSSELNVNALELDDSALYLCASSGKENTEAFFGQGTRLTVV.

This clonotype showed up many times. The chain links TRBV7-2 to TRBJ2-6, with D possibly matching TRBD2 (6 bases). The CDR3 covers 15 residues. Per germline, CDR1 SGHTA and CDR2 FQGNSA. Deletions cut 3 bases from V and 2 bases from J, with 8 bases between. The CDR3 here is CASSFWEAGANVLTF. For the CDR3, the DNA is TGTGCCAGCAGCTTTTGGGAGGCTGGGGCCAACGTCCTGACTTTC.

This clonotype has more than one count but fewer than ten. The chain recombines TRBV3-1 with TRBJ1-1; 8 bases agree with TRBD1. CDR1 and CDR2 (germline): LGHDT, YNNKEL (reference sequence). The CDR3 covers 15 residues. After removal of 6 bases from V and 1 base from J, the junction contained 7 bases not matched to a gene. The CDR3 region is CASRPRDRSNTEAFF. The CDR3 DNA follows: TGTGCCAGCAGACCCCGGGACAGGTCGAACACTGAAGCTTTCTTT.

CDR3 coding DNA: TGTGCCAGCAGCCAGACTAACAGGGATCGCGCCGGGGAGCTGTTTTTT. Protein sequence: CASSQTNRDRAGELFF. The rearrangement links TRBV4-2 to TRBJ2-2, with D possibly being TRBD1 (6 bases). V was clipped by 3 bases and J by 6 bases, with 17 bases between them. Looked up from germline, CDR1 is LGHNA and CDR2 is YNFKEQ. The CDR3 is made up of 16 amino acids.

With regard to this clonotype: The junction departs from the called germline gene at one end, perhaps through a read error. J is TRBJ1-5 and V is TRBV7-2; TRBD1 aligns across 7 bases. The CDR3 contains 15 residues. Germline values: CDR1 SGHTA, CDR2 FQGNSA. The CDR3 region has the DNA TGTGACAGCAGCTTGGGACAGTATATCAATCAGCCCCAGCATTTT. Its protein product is CDSSLGQYINQPQHF.

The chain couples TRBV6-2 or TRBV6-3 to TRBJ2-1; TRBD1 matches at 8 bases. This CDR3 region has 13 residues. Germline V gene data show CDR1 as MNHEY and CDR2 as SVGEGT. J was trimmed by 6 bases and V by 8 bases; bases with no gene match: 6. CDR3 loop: CASGKTGANEQFF. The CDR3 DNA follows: TGTGCCAGCGGAAAGACAGGGGCCAATGAGCAGTTCTTC.

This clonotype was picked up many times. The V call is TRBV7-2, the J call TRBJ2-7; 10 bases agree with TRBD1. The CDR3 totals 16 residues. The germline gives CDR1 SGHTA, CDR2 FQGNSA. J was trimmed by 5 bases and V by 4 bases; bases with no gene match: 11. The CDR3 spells CASSSQSGTGAHEQYF. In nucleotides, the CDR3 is TGTGCCAGCAGCTCCCAGTCCGGGACAGGGGCCCACGAGCAGTACTTC.

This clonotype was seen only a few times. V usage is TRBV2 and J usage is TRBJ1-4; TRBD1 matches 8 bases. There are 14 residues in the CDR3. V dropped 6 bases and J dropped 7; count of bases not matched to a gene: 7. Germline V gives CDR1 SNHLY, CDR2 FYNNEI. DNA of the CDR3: TGTGCCAGCAGGAAGACAGGGGTTGGTGAAAAACTGTTTTTT. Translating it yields CASRKTGVGEKLFF.

CDR3 loop: CASSVAEGSYEQYF. The CDR3 DNA sequence: TGTGCCAGCAGCGTAGCTGAGGGCAGTTACGAGCAGTACTTC. The chain employs TRBV9 and TRBJ2-7, with D possibly matching TRBD2 (5 bases). Germline CDR1 is SGDLS and CDR2 is YYNGEE. V lost 0 bases to trimming and J lost 4 bases, with 11 bases between them. The CDR3 loop spans 14 amino acids. The full variable domain, completed using reference TRBV9 and TRBJ2-7, is DSGVTQTPKHLITATGQRVTLRCSPRSGDLSVYWYQQSLDQGLQFLIQYYNGEERAKGNILERFSAQQFPDLHSELNLSSLELGDSALYFCASSVAEGSYEQYFGPGTRLTVT.

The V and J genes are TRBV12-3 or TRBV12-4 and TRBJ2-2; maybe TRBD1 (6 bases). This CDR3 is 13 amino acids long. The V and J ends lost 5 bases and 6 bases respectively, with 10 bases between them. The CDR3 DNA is TGTGCCAGCAGTACAGGGTTTCCCGGGGAGCTGTTTTTT. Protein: CASSTGFPGELFF.

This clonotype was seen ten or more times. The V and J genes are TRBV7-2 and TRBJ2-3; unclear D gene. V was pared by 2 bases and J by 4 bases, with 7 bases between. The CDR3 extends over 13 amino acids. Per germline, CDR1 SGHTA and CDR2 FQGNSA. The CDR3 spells CASSLIPPDTQYF. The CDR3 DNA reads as TGTGCCAGCAGCTTAATCCCGCCAGATACGCAGTATTTT. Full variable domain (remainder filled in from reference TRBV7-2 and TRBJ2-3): GAGVSQSPSNKVTEKGKDVELRCDPISGHTALYWYRQSLGQGLEFLIYFQGNSAPDKSGLPSDRFSAERTGGSVSTLTIQRTQQEDSAVYLCASSLIPPDTQYFGPGTRLTVL.

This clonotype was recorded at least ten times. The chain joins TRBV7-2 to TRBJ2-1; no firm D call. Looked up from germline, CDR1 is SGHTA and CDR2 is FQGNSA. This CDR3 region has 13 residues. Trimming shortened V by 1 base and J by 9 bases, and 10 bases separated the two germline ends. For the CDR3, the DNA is TGTGCCAGCAGCTTAGGGATGGGTGGTGAGCAGTTCTTC. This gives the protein CASSLGMGGEQFF.

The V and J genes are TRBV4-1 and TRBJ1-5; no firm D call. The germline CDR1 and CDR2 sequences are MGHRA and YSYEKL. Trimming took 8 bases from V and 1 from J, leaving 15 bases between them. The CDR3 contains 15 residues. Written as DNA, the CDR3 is TGCGCCAGCCGGAGTGAGGGAGGGAGCAATCAGCCCCAGCATTTT. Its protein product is CASRSEGGSNQPQHF.

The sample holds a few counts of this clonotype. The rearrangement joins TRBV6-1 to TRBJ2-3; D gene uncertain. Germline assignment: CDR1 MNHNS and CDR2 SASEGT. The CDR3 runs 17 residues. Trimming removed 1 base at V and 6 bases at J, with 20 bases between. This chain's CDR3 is CASSEVAATAGVDTQYF. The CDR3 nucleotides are TGTGCCAGCAGTGAAGTTGCCGCAACAGCCGGCGTGGATACGCAGTATTTT.

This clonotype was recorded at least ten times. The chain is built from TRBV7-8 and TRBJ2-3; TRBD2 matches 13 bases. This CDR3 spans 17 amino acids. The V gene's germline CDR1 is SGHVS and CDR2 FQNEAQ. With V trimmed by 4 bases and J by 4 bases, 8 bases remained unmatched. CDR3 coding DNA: TGTGCCAGCAGCTCTCTGACTAGCGGGGGGCCATCAGATACGCAGTATTTT. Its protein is CASSSLTSGGPSDTQYF.

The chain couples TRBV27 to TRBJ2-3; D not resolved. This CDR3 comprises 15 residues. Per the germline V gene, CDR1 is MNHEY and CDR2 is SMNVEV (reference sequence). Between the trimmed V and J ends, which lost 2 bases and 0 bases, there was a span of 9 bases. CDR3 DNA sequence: TGTGCCAGCAGTTTACGGCCTCTTAGCACAGATACGCAGTATTTT. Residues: CASSLRPLSTDTQYF.

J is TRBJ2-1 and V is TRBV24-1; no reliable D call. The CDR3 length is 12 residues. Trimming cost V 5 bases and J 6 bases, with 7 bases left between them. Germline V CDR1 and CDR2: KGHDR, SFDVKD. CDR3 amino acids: CATSVSPNEQFF. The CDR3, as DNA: TGTGCCACCAGTGTGAGTCCCAATGAGCAGTTCTTC.

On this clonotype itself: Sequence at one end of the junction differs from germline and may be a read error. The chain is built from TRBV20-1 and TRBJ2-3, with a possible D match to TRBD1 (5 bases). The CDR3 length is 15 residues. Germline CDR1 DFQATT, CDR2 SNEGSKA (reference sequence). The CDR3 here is CSARPAGIGLDTQDF. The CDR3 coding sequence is TGCAGTGCTAGACCCGCAGGGATCGGTTTGGATACGCAGGATTTT.